These T cell receptor beta chains were read from a single sample in a study of regulatory T cells in long-lasting Graves disease. TCRdb redid the calling of the multiplex PCR reads with MiXCR, one entry per CDR3 protein. The sample carries some 460,000 distinct CDR3 sequences, 15% to 20% recorded once. This sample also appeared in a second study, on T cells in Graves' hyperthyroidism and ophthalmopathy.

Sequenced here: peripheral blood mononuclear cells (PBMCs), sampled at new diagnosis, from a patient treated with antithyroid drugs. Receptor source: a man aged 35 to 55 with Graves disease. Each CDR3 is given with its conserved first and last residue. Each record gives: D gene, V gene, J gene, clone size, CDR3 DNA, CDR3 protein. A D gene is named only where the DNA matches it firmly. Some rows mark clone size as missing; the rest say once, few, many or name a class of expanded clone.

TRBD2	TRBV5-1	TRBJ2-5	few	TGCGCCAGCAGCTTTGAGGGCGGGAGGGAACAAGAGACCCAGTACTTC	CASSFEGGREQETQYF
NA	TRBV5-1	TRBJ2-7	many	TGCGCCAGCAGCTCGTCCGGGACACAGACCTACGAGCAGTACTTC	CASSSSGTQTYEQYF
NA	TRBV7-9	TRBJ2-7	NA	TGTGCCAGCAGCTTAGGGGGTATCAACGAGCAGTACTTC	CASSLGGINEQYF
NA	TRBV12-3/TRBV12-4	TRBJ2-7	many	TGTGCCAGCAGAGAGGGGGGCTCCTACGAGCAGTACTTC	CASREGGSYEQYF
NA	TRBV6-1	TRBJ2-1	few	TGTGCCAGCAGTCCCCTGCGGGAGCAGTTCTTC	CASSPLREQFF
TRBD1	TRBV19	TRBJ1-1	many	TGTGCCAGTAGTACGACAGGGAGGAACACTGAAGCTTTCTTT	CASSTTGRNTEAFF
NA	TRBV27	TRBJ1-5	NA	TGTGCCAGCAGTAACTTCCCTCCGCGTTTAGGACGGGGTTCTTTGGGTCAGCCCCAGCATTTT	CASSNFPPRLGRGSLGQPQHF
TRBD1	TRBV11-3	TRBJ2-7	many	TGTGCCAGCAGCTCCATCTGGGACAGGGCCTACGAGCAGTACTTC	CASSSIWDRAYEQYF
NA	TRBV7-2	TRBJ2-5	many	TGTGCCAGCAGCTCGACTCAGGGGGAGGTAGAGACCCAGTACTTC	CASSSTQGEVETQYF
NA	TRBV4-1	TRBJ2-7	NA	TGCGCCAGCAGCCTTGCTTTATCTACCCCTTCCTACGAGCAGTACTTC	CASSLALSTPSYEQYF
TRBD2	TRBV7-3	TRBJ2-1	NA	TGTGCCAGCAGCTCTAGCGGAATTCACAATGAGCAGTTCTTC	CASSSSGIHNEQFF
TRBD1	TRBV6-5	TRBJ1-2	few	TGTGCCAGCAGTTCCGGGACAGTGGATGGCTACACCTTC	CASSSGTVDGYTF
TRBD1	TRBV12-5	TRBJ2-7	NA	TGTGCTAGTGGCACTGGGACAGGAGGTCCCTACGAGCAGTACTTC	CASGTGTGGPYEQYF
TRBD2	TRBV19	TRBJ2-4	few	TGTGCCAGTAGTGGGACTAGCGGGAGGAGGTCTCGGAGTTCAGCCAAAAACATTCAGTACTTC	CASSGTSGRRSRSSAKNIQYF
TRBD1	TRBV12-3/TRBV12-4	TRBJ1-5	NA	TGTGCCAGCAGTTTTTTATCCCGGGACAGCCCTATACATTTT	CASSFLSRDSPIHF
NA	TRBV15	TRBJ2-5	NA	TGTGCCACCAGCAGAGGACGGCTAGAGACCCAGTACTTC	CATSRGRLETQYF
TRBD1	TRBV20-1	TRBJ2-1	many	TGCAGTGCTAGAGGGGGGGACAGGGGATCATACAATGAGCAGTTCTTC	CSARGGDRGSYNEQFF
NA	TRBV9	TRBJ2-3	NA	TGTGCCAGCAGCCACCCCCAGGGGGAGGGGACAGATACGCAGTATTTT	CASSHPQGEGTDTQYF
NA	TRBV28	TRBJ2-2	many	TGTGCCAGCAGGAACTCGGGACCTCACACCGGGGAGCTGTTTTTT	CASRNSGPHTGELFF
TRBD2	TRBV27	TRBJ2-5	NA	TGTGCCAGCAGTCTATCTAGCGGGAGGGACCAAGAGACCCAGTACTTC	CASSLSSGRDQETQYF
TRBD1	TRBV6-1	TRBJ1-5	many	TGTGCCAGCAGTCCGGGACAGGGGGTAGCAAATCAGCCCCAGCATTTT	CASSPGQGVANQPQHF
TRBD2	TRBV3-1	TRBJ2-7	many	TGTGCCAGCAGCCTCCGGACTAGCGGGGCTAGCTCCTACGAGCAGTACTTC	CASSLRTSGASSYEQYF
NA	TRBV28	TRBJ1-6	many	TGTGCCAGCCAGGGCTCCTATAATTCACCCCTCCACTTT	CASQGSYNSPLHF
TRBD1	TRBV24-1	TRBJ2-7	NA	TGTGCCACCAGTGATTTGCTGACAGGGGAGCAGTACTTC	CATSDLLTGEQYF
NA	TRBV28	TRBJ2-3	many	TGTGCCAGCAGTTCCCACTCGGGGCCAGCTAGCACAGATACGCAGTATTTT	CASSSHSGPASTDTQYF
NA	TRBV28	TRBJ1-1	many	TGTGCCAGCAGAACCGGGACTTACGGCCCTGAAGCTTTCTTT	CASRTGTYGPEAFF
TRBD1	TRBV29-1	TRBJ2-3	few	TGCAGCGTAAAACACGGGACAGATTTCACAGATACGCAGTATTTT	CSVKHGTDFTDTQYF
TRBD2	TRBV11-2	TRBJ2-5	NA	TGTGCCAGCAGCCGCCGGACTAGCGGGATAATCGGAGCGGGGCAAGAGACCCAGTACTTC	CASSRRTSGIIGAGQETQYF
NA	TRBV24-1	TRBJ2-2	NA	TGTGCCACCAGGGAGGGGGCCGCCGGGGAGCTGTTTTTT	CATREGAAGELFF
TRBD2	TRBV27	TRBJ2-1	many	TGTGCCAGCACAACTCCACATTCGGGACTAGCGGGCTCCTACAATGAGCAGTTCTTC	CASTTPHSGLAGSYNEQFF
TRBD2	TRBV3-1	TRBJ2-7	many	TGTGCCAGCAGCCAAGAACGCGGGAGGGGGTACGAGCAGTACTTC	CASSQERGRGYEQYF
NA	TRBV10-3	TRBJ2-1	many	TGTGCCATCCGGGGCAACGAATACAATGAGCAGTTCTTC	CAIRGNEYNEQFF
TRBD2	TRBV5-1	TRBJ2-1	many	TGCGCCAGCAGCCTTAAACGCGGGAGGGACAATGAGCAGTTCTTC	CASSLKRGRDNEQFF
TRBD1	TRBV28	TRBJ2-7	NA	TGTGCCAGCAGGGCTCGGACAGGGTTGTCCTACGAGCAGTACTTC	CASRARTGLSYEQYF
TRBD1	TRBV19	TRBJ1-5	few	TGTGCCAGTACGCACAGGGGGCGCGATCAGCCCCAGCATTTT	CASTHRGRDQPQHF
NA	TRBV6-1	TRBJ2-7	few	TGTGCCAGCAGACCCGGGACACTCTCCTACGAGCAGTACTTC	CASRPGTLSYEQYF
NA	TRBV27	TRBJ2-1	few	TGTGCCAGCAGTTTTTACAGCGACAATGAGCAGTTCTTC	CASSFYSDNEQFF
TRBD2	TRBV29-1	TRBJ2-3	NA	TGCAGCGTGGTACCTACAAGGACTAGCGGGAGAATCGCAGATACGCAGTATTTT	CSVVPTRTSGRIADTQYF
NA	TRBV30	TRBJ1-4	many	TGTGCCTGGAGGGGGGGTTCACGGCTTGAAAAACTGTTTTTT	CAWRGGSRLEKLFF
NA	TRBV18	TRBJ2-7	many	TGTGCCAGCTCACCACGAAGAACAGGTACCTACGAGCAGTACTTC	CASSPRRTGTYEQYF
TRBD2	TRBV28	TRBJ2-2	many	TGTGCCAGCAGTGGGACTAGCGGGAGGGCCTGGAACGGGGAGCTGTTTTTT	CASSGTSGRAWNGELFF
NA	TRBV7-8	TRBJ2-5	many	TGTGCCAGCAGCCCGACGGGGCCCAAGACCCAGTACTTC	CASSPTGPKTQYF
NA	TRBV3-1	TRBJ2-7	many	TGTGCCAGCAGCCAAGCAAACAGGAGGTTTGAGCAGTACTTC	CASSQANRRFEQYF
TRBD1	TRBV6-8	TRBJ2-7	few	TGTGCCGGGGGACAGGCTTACGAGCAGTACTTC	CAGGQAYEQYF
TRBD2	TRBV3-1	TRBJ2-7	many	TGTGCCAGCAGCCAAACGACTAGCAGTTACGAGCAGTACTTC	CASSQTTSSYEQYF
NA	TRBV6-1	TRBJ1-2	many	TGTGCCAGCAGAAGGAAGGGTTCGCATGGCTACACCTTC	CASRRKGSHGYTF
NA	TRBV4-1	TRBJ1-5	NA	TGCGCCAGCAGCCAAGTTCGGGGGAGCCAGCCCCAGCATTTT	CASSQVRGSQPQHF
NA	TRBV20-1	TRBJ2-7	many	TGCAGTGCTATAACCGACAGCTCCTACGAGCAGTACTTC	CSAITDSSYEQYF
NA	TRBV20-1	TRBJ1-1	many	TGCAGTGCCGCTATGAACACTGAAGCTTTCTTT	CSAAMNTEAFF
TRBD1	TRBV6-5	TRBJ2-5	many	TGTGCCAGCAGTTGGGGTGGACAGGGGGGAGAGACCCAGTACTTC	CASSWGGQGGETQYF
TRBD2	TRBV7-2	TRBJ2-5	NA	TGTGCCAGCAGCTTAGCTCTAGCGGGAGGGGGCCAAGAGACCCAGTACTTC	CASSLALAGGGQETQYF
NA	TRBV30	TRBJ1-2	NA	TGTGCCTCACGAAGAAGAGGGGGGGATGGCTACACCTTC	CASRRRGGDGYTF
NA	TRBV2	TRBJ1-5	many	TGTGCCAGCAGTGTAGGGGGGGGACAGCCCCAGCATTTT	CASSVGGGQPQHF